This TCR beta chain was found in a study of T cell responses to AZD1222 COVID-19 vaccine. The wider study: Doses given second, at about 4 or about 12 weeks, were pooled.

Regarding this clone: Its target is not known.

The germline gives CDR1 ENHRY, CDR2 SYGVKD. This CDR3 has 14 amino acids. V gave up 7 bases and J gave up 0 bases, with 10 bases separating them. Only in-frame clones appear in the TCRdb table, and some are missing; sequencing was by immunoSEQ multiplex PCR. This table has 150,000 to 200,000 clones, under 95% appearing once. The study's findings and limits: Mostly white British, mostly female donors; authors suggested clonal diversity may be underestimated. Only a handful of AZD1222 recipients were seropositive at baseline.

The V gene is TRBV10-3, the J gene TRBJ1-5, with a tentative D call TRBD1 (6 bases). The sequenced sample was peripheral blood, obtained on day 0 of AZD1222 vaccination. The receptor's source is an adult in good health. The chain's CDR3 is CAINKDSSNQPQHF. CDR3 in DNA: TGTGCCATCAACAAGGACAGTAGCAATCAGCCCCAGCATTTT.